The next 17 T cell receptor beta chains were all read from a single sample in a study of blood T cell repertoires in COVID-19. Only in-frame clones appear in the TCRdb table, and some are missing; sequencing was by immunoSEQ multiplex PCR. This sample has some 120,000 clones, with 85% to 90% found just once. The sequencing sample was made of peripheral blood. These receptors all stem from a human donor in a cohort sampled during active COVID-19.

The chain uses TRBV29-1 and TRBJ1-2, with a weak D call TRBD1 (6 bases). The ends were cut back, 0 bases at V and 5 bases at J, with 13 bases in the middle. Germline CDR1 is SQVTM and CDR2 is ANQGSEA. The CDR3 spans 14 residues. The CDR3: CSVEEGARGYGYTF. CDR3 sequence (DNA): TGCAGCGTTGAAGAAGGCGCCAGGGGATATGGCTACACCTTC.

The V and J genes are TRBV6-1 and TRBJ1-1, with no clear D. CDR1 and CDR2 from the germline V gene are MNHNS and SASEGT. Trimming shortened V by 1 base and J by 6 bases, and 12 bases separated the two germline ends. CDR3 size: 14 residues. The CDR3 is CASSEGGIWAEAFF. CDR3 in DNA: TGTGCCAGCAGTGAAGGAGGCATTTGGGCTGAAGCTTTCTTT.

This chain links TRBV6-5 with TRBJ2-1; possibly TRBD1 for D (6 bases). The CDR3 spans 15 residues. Germline CDR1 is MNHEY and CDR2 is SVGAGI. Here the CDR3 DNA reads TGTGCTGCCTCCAGGGGCGCGAAAATAAGCAATGAGCAGTTCTTC. Translation: CAASRGAKISNEQFF.

The CDR3 protein is CASSPWEGGTEAFF. CDR3 nucleotide sequence: TGTGCCAGCAGCCCCTGGGAGGGGGGAACTGAAGCTTTCTTT. V and J are TRBV9 and TRBJ1-1, with a weak D call TRBD1 (6 bases). Trimming took off 4 bases at V and 5 bases at J, with 15 bases between the two ends. Germline CDR1 is SGDLS and CDR2 is YYNGEE. CDR3 length: 14 amino acids.

V usage is TRBV5-4 and J usage is TRBJ2-7; 11 bases fit TRBD2. The germline V gene has CDR1 SGHNT and CDR2 YYREEE (reference sequence). There are 18 residues in the CDR3. With 1 base clipped from V and 3 bases from J, the junction kept 12 bases outside the gene matches. Here the CDR3 DNA reads TGTGCCAGCAGCTTGCCTCGAGGTAGCGGGAGGGGGGACTACGAGCAGTACTTC. As protein: CASSLPRGSGRGDYEQYF.

In regard to this clone: Other DNA variants within this sample encode the same CDR3. The V call is TRBV11-3, the J call TRBJ2-2, with 9 bases fitting TRBD1. This CDR3 is 14 amino acids long. The trim removed 5 bases at V and 5 bases at J, leaving 3 bases unmatched. Germline V gene data show CDR1 as SGHNT and CDR2 as YENEEA. The CDR3 spells CASSLGQGTGELFF. CDR3 DNA: TGTGCCAGCAGCCTAGGACAGGGGACCGGGGAGCTGTTTTTT.

The chain joins TRBV4-2 to TRBJ2-3; TRBD2 aligns across 9 bases. The CDR3 is 18 residues long. Germline V lookup: CDR1 LGHNA, CDR2 YNFKEQ. V lost 0 bases, J lost 7 bases, and 14 bases stayed unmatched. The CDR3 loop is CASSQDLPRAGGRNTQYF. The CDR3 coding sequence is TGTGCCAGCAGCCAAGACCTGCCTAGAGCGGGGGGTCGAAATACGCAGTATTTT.

CDR3 bases: TGTGCCAGCAGTTCCGGGACAGGGTTGAGGACTGAAGCTTTCTTT. This codes for CASSSGTGLRTEAFF. The genes are TRBV27 and TRBJ1-1, with 9 nucleotides matching TRBD1. The CDR3 sequence is 15 residues long. V lost 4 bases, J lost 5 bases, and 8 bases stayed unmatched. Germline V gives CDR1 MNHEY, CDR2 SMNVEV (reference sequence).

V is TRBV5-1 and J is TRBJ2-1; 8 bases align to TRBD1. Germline loops: CDR1 SGHRS, CDR2 YFSETQ. This CDR3 contains 16 residues. V lost 4 bases, J lost 7 bases, and 13 bases stayed unmatched. The CDR3 nucleotides read TGCGCCAGCAGCGCCCGACAGGGGCACGTTCCGAATGAGCAGTTCTTC. Its protein is CASSARQGHVPNEQFF.

V usage is TRBV10-3 and J usage is TRBJ1-1, with 7 bases that match TRBD1. CDR1 is ENHRY and CDR2 is SYGVKD in the germline V gene. The CDR3 runs 16 residues. V dropped 4 bases and J dropped 5; count of bases not matched to a gene: 13. The CDR3 sequence is CAISGRRGRGETEAFF. CDR3 nucleotides: TGTGCCATCAGTGGAAGGAGGGGGCGAGGGGAAACTGAAGCTTTCTTT.

The J gene is TRBJ2-5, the V gene TRBV5-1, with 9 bases lining up with TRBD1. CDR3 length: 17 residues. The germline V gene encodes CDR1 SGHRS and CDR2 YFSETQ. After removal of 3 bases from V and 2 bases from J, the junction contained 11 bases not matched to a gene. Written as DNA, the CDR3 is TGCGCCAGCAGCTCCCCTACAGGGGGCCTACTACAAGAGACCCAGTACTTC. Protein: CASSSPTGGLLQETQYF.

The rearrangement links TRBV5-1 to TRBJ2-1, with D possibly being TRBD1 (5 bases). Looked up from germline, CDR1 is SGHRS and CDR2 is YFSETQ. The V and J ends lost 4 bases and 9 bases respectively, with 17 bases between them. This CDR3 is built from 14 residues. DNA for the CDR3: TGCGCCAGCAGCCCGAGCCCAGGGCAGACTGAGCAGTTCTTC. Amino acid sequence: CASSPSPGQTEQFF.

V gene TRBV23-1 combines with J gene TRBJ2-6; tentative D call: TRBD2 (5 bases). TRBV23-1 is sorted into the ORF group, with uncertain function. The CDR3 has 16 amino acids. Trimming took 1 base from V and 2 from J, leaving 9 bases between them. The CDR3 DNA reads as TGCGCCAGCAGTCAATGGAGGTGGACTGGGGCCAACGTCCTGACTTTC. Translating it yields CASSQWRWTGANVLTF.

The rearrangement links TRBV5-1 to TRBJ2-7; 7 bases are shared with TRBD2. The CDR3 covers 15 residues. J was trimmed by 0 bases and V by 1 base; bases with no gene match: 4. The V gene's germline CDR1 is SGHRS and CDR2 YFSETQ. This CDR3 reads CASSLYLAVSYEQYF. The CDR3 nucleotides read TGCGCCAGCAGCTTGTACCTAGCGGTCTCCTACGAGCAGTACTTC.

This chain uses TRBV2 with TRBJ1-1; D might be TRBD1 (5 bases). Germline V gives CDR1 SNHLY, CDR2 FYNNEI. Trimming stripped 11 bases from V and 5 bases from J, with 15 bases between. The CDR3 length is 12 residues. The CDR3 here is CAGRGEGTEAFF. The DNA of the CDR3 is TGTGCCGGCCGGGGGGAGGGTACTGAAGCTTTCTTT.

The genes are TRBV7-9 and TRBJ2-7; 8 bases map to TRBD1. Unmatched junction bases numbered 15, after V lost 4 bases and J lost 4 bases. The CDR3 extends over 17 amino acids. The germline gives CDR1 SEHNR, CDR2 FQNEAQ (reference sequence). The CDR3 reads CASSSTTPSRGHYEQYF. The CDR3 coding sequence is TGTGCCAGCAGCTCAACAACTCCCAGCAGGGGGCATTACGAGCAGTACTTC.

J is TRBJ1-1 and V is TRBV5-1; 8 bases agree with TRBD1. The CDR3 has 15 residues. V trimming: 4 bases; J trimming: 2 bases; junction bases outside the gene matches: 7. CDR1 and CDR2 from the germline V gene are SGHRS and YFSETQ. In nucleotides, the CDR3 is TGCGCCAGCAGCCCCAACCAGGGGGCTAACACTGAAGCTTTCTTT. Its translation is CASSPNQGANTEAFF.